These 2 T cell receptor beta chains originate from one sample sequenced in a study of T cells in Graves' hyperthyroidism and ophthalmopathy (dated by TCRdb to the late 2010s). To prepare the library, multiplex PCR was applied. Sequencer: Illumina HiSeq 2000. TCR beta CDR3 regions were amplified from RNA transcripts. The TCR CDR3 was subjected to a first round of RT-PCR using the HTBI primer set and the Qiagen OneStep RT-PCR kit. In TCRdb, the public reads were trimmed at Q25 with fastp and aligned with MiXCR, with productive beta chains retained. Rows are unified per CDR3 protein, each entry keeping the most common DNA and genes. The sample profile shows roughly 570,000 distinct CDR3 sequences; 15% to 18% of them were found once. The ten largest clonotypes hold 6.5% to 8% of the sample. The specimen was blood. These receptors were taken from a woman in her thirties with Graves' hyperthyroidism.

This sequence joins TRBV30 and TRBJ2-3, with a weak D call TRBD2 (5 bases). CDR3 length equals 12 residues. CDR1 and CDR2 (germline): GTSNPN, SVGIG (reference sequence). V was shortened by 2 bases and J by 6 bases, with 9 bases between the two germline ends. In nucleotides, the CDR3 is TGTGCCTGGAGTTCCGGGGTGGATACGCAGTATTTT. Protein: CAWSSGVDTQYF.

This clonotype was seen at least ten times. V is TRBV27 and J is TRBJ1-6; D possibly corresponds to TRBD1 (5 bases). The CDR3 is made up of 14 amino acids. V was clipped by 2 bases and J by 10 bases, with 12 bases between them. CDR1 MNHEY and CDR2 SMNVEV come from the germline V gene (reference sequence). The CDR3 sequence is CASSLGGTLSPLHF. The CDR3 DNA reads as TGTGCCAGCAGTTTAGGAGGGACGCTCTCACCCCTCCACTTT.